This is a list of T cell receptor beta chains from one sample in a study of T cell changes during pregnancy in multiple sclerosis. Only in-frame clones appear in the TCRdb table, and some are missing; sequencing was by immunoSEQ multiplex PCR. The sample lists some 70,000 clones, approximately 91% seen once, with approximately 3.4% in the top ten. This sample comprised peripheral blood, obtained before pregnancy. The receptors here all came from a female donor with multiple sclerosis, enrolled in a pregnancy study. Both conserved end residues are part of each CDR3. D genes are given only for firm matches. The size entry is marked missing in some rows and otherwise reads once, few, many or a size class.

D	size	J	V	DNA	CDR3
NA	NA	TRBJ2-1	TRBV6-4	TGTGCCAGCAGTGATGCTGAGAACTCCTACAATGAGCAGTTCTTC	CASSDAENSYNEQFF
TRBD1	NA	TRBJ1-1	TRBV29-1	TGCAGCGCAGGAGGGGACAGAATATCTGAAGCTTTCTTT	CSAGGDRISEAFF
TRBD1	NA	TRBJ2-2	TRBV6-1	TGTGCCAGCAGTGGGTACAGGGGGATCACCGGGGAGCTGTTTTTT	CASSGYRGITGELFF
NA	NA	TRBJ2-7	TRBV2	TGTGCCAGCAGGGGGGGTGACGACGAGCAGTACTTC	CASRGGDDEQYF
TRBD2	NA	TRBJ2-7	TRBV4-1	TGCGCCAGCAGCCAAGAGGGAGCGGGAGCCCAATACGAGCAGTACTTC	CASSQEGAGAQYEQYF
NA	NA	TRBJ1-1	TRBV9	TGTGCCAGCAGCGTAGGAGGAGACACTGAAGCTTTCTTT	CASSVGGDTEAFF
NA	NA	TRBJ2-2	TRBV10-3	TGTGCCATCAGTGAGTCGACCGGGGGAATCGGGGAGCTGTTTTTT	CAISESTGGIGELFF
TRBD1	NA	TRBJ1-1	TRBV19	TGTGCCAGTACCCTCGACAGGGTTGAAGCTTTCTTT	CASTLDRVEAFF
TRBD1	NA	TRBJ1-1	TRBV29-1	TGCAGCGTTGAAGAGGGGGGGGACAGGGAGGCGAACACTGAAGCTTTCTTT	CSVEEGGDREANTEAFF
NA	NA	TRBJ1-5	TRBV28	TGTGCCAGCAGTTTATCTTCTAAGAGGCCCCAGCATTTT	CASSLSSKRPQHF
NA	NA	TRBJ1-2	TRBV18	TGTGCCAGCTCACCACCGGGGCAGGGCCTCTATGGCTACACCTTC	CASSPPGQGLYGYTF
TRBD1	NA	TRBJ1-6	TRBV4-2	TGTGCCAGCAGCCCGGACAGGGGCGCTTCACCCCTCCACTTT	CASSPDRGASPLHF
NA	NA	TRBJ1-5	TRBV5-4	TGTGCCAGCAGCTTGGATCGGGTTCAGCCCCAGCATTTT	CASSLDRVQPQHF
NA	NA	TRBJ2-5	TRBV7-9	TGTGCCAGCAGCTTAGATCGGTCTAGCTTGGAAGAGACCCAGTACTTC	CASSLDRSSLEETQYF
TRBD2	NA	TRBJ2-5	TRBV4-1	TGCGCCAGCAGCCTAAACCGACTAGCGGGGGAGTACCAAGAGACCCAGTACTTC	CASSLNRLAGEYQETQYF
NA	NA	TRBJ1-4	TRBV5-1	TGCGCCAGCAGCCTGACAGCAACTAATGAAAAACTGTTTTTT	CASSLTATNEKLFF
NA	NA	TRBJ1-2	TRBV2	TGTGCCAGCAGTGAAAACAGCTATCTATGGGGCTACACCTTC	CASSENSYLWGYTF
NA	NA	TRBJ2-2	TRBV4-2	TGTGCCAGCAGCCGAGAGTCAGGGCTGACCGGGGAGCTGTTTTTT	CASSRESGLTGELFF
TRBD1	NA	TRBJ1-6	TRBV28	TGTGCCAGCAGTACGATGGACAGGGATGATTCACCCCTCCACTTT	CASSTMDRDDSPLHF
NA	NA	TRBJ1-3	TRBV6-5	TGTGCCAGCATCGGCTCTGGAAACACCATATATTTT	CASIGSGNTIYF
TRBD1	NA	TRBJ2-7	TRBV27	TGTGCCACCCAAGGGACAGGACCCGAGCAGTACTTC	CATQGTGPEQYF
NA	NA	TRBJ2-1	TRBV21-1	TGTGCCAGCAGCAAAGAAGCTAGCGGGGGGGCCTGGTTCTACAATGAGCAGTTCTTC	CASSKEASGGAWFYNEQFF
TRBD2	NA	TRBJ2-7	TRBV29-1	TGCAGCGTTTCCGAGGAGACATCGGGTCTAGCGGCCTCCTACGAGCAGTACTTC	CSVSEETSGLAASYEQYF
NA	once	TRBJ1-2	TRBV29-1	TGCAGCGCCGATTCAGGGGCTCGTCGTTATGGCTACACCTTC	CSADSGARRYGYTF
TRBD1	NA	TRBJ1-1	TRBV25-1	TGTGCCAGCAGTAAACAGGGGGCTACTGAAGCTTTCTTT	CASSKQGATEAFF
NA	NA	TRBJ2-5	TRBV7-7	TGTGCCAGCAGCTTGGGGGCACAAGAGACCCAGTACTTC	CASSLGAQETQYF
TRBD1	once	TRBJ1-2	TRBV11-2	TGTGCCAGCAGCGGGACAGGGGGACTCTTCTCTGGCTACACCTTC	CASSGTGGLFSGYTF
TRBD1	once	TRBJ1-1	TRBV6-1	TGTGCCAGCAGAGAGACAGGGGTGGGAAATAATGAAGCTTTCTTT	CASRETGVGNNEAFF
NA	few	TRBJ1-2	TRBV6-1	TGTGCCAGCAGTGACAGATCCTATGGCTACACCTTC	CASSDRSYGYTF
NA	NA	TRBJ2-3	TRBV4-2	TGTGCCAGCAGCCGTGAGGTCCGCGATACGCAGTATTTT	CASSREVRDTQYF
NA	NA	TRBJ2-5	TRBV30	TGTGCCTGGAGCGTTGTCCAAGAGACCCAGTACTTC	CAWSVVQETQYF
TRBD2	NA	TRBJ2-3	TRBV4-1	TGCGCCAGCAGCCAAGACTGGGCGGGAGGGACAGATACGCAGTATTTT	CASSQDWAGGTDTQYF
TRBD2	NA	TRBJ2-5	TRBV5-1	TGCGCCAGCAGCGCCCTAGCGGGAGGGCCGGGTCTCCAAGAGACCCAGTACTTC	CASSALAGGPGLQETQYF
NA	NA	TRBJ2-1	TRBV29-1	TGCAGCGTTCCTAGACACAATGAGCAGTTCTTC	CSVPRHNEQFF
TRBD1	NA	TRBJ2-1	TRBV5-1	TGCGCCAGCAGCTTAGGACAGGGCGGATATGGAAACAATGAGCAGTTCTTC	CASSLGQGGYGNNEQFF
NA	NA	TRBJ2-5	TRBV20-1	TGCAGTGCTAGTCTAACTGAGACCCAGTACTTC	CSASLTETQYF
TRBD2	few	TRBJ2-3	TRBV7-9	TGCGCCAGCAGCCAAGCCGAGCGGGGGGTGGCAGATACGCAGTATTTT	CASSQAERGVADTQYF
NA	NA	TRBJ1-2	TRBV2	TGTGCCAGCAGTAATAATCCGGGACTCCGGACCCCTGGCTACACCTTC	CASSNNPGLRTPGYTF
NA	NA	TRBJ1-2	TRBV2	TGTGCCAGCAGTGAAAACGGAGCAGGACAGCTGTATGGCTACACCTTC	CASSENGAGQLYGYTF
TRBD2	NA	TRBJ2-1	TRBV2	TGTGCCAGCAACCCGGGACTAGCGGTCTACAATGAGCAGTTCTTC	CASNPGLAVYNEQFF
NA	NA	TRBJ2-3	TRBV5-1	TGCGCCAGCAGAGAACTGTCTGGAGATACGCAGTATTTT	CASRELSGDTQYF
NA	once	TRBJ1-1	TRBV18	TGTGCCAGCTCACCTCAGGGATTGAACACTGAAGCTTTCTTT	CASSPQGLNTEAFF
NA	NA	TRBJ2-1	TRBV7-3	TGTGCCAGCAGCTTAATGGGGCGCGGGGTCAATGAGCAGTTCTTC	CASSLMGRGVNEQFF
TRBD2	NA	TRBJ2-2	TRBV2	TGTGCCAGCAGAGAAGGACGAGCGGGAGCTGGGGAGCTGTTTTTT	CASREGRAGAGELFF
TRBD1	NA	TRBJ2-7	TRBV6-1	TGTGCCAGCAGGAACAGGGGATCCTACGAGCAGTACTTC	CASRNRGSYEQYF
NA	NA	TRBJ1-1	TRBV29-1	TGCAGCGTCGAGACAGAGATGAACACTGAAGCTTTCTTT	CSVETEMNTEAFF
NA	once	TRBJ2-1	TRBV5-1	TGCGCCAGCAGCTTAAGGGGGGCAGGGGGGAATGAGCAGTTCTTC	CASSLRGAGGNEQFF
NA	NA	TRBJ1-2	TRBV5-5	TGTGCCAGCAGATTGGATCAGGGGCCCTATGGCTACACCTTC	CASRLDQGPYGYTF
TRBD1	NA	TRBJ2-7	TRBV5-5	TGTGCCAGCAGCTTGGAGGGACAGGTGTTCTACGAGCAGTACTTC	CASSLEGQVFYEQYF
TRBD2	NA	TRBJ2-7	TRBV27	TGTGCCAGCAGCCGGGGTCGGGGACTAGCGGTTTTACCCTACGAGCAGTACTTC	CASSRGRGLAVLPYEQYF
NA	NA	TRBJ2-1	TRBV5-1	TGCGCCAGCAGCCTCTACGGACAGAGTACAAATGAGCAGTTCTTC	CASSLYGQSTNEQFF
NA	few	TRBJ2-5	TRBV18	TGTGCCAGCTCACTTTCCACAGGTGGACAAGAGACCCAGTACTTC	CASSLSTGGQETQYF
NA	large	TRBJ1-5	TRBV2	TGTGCCAGCAGTGAAGGAGACTATAGCAATCAGCCCCAGCATTTT	CASSEGDYSNQPQHF
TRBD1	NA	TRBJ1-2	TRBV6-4	TGTGCCAGCAGTAGGACAGGAGCTAACTATGGCTACACCTTC	CASSRTGANYGYTF